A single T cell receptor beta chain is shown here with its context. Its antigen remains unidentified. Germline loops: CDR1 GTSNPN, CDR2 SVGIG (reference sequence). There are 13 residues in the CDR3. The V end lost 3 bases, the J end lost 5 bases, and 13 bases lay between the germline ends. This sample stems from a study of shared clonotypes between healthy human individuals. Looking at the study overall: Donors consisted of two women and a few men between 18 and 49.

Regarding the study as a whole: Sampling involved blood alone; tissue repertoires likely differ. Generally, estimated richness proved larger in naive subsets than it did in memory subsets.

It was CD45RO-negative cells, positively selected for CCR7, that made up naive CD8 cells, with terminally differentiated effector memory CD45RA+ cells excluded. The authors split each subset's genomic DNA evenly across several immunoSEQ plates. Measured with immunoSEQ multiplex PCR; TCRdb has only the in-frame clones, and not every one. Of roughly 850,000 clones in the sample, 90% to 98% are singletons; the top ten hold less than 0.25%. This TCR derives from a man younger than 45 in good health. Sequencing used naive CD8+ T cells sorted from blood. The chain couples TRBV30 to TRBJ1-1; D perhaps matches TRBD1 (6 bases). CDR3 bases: TGTGCCTGGAGCGAAGGGGGTAGGACTGAAGCTTTCTTT. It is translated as CAWSEGGRTEAFF.